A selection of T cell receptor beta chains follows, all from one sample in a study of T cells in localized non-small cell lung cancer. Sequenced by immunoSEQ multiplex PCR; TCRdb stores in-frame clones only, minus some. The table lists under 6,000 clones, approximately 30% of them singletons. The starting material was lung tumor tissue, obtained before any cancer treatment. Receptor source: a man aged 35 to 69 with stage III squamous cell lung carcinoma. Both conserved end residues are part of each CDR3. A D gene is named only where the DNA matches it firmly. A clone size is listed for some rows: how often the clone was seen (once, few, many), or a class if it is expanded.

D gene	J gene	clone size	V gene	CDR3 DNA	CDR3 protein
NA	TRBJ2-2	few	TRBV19	TGTGCCAGTAGTATAGCTAACAGGAACACCGGGGAGCTGTTTTTT	CASSIANRNTGELFF
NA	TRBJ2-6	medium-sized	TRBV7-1	TGTGCCAGCAGTCCAGATGGGGCCAACGTCCTGACTTTC	CASSPDGANVLTF
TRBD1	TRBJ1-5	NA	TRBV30	TGTGCCTGGAAGACAGGGGCGGATCAGCCCCAGCATTTT	CAWKTGADQPQHF
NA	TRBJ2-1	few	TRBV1	TGCGCCAGCAGCCAAGGCGAGACAGACTACAATGAGCAGTTCTTC	CASSQGETDYNEQFF
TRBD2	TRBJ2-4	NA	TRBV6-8	TGTGCCAGCAGTTATGGCTCCAGCGGGGGCATTCAGTACTTC	CASSYGSSGGIQYF
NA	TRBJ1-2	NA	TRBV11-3	TGTGTCAGCAGCCTCGCCGTACAGGACTATGGCTACACCTTC	CVSSLAVQDYGYTF
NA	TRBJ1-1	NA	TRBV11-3	TGTGCCAGCAGCTTAAAACAGGGCGGAAACACTGAAGCTTTCTTT	CASSLKQGGNTEAFF
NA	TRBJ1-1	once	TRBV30	TGTGCCTGGACAAAGGGTAGGACCCTGAACACTGAAGCTTTCTTT	CAWTKGRTLNTEAFF
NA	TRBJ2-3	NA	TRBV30	TGTGCCTGGACCTCCTTCGGGGTTGGGACAGATACGCAGTATTTT	CAWTSFGVGTDTQYF
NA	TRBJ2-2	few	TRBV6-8	TGTGCCAGCAGTGTGGAGGCGACGAACACCGGGGAGCTGTTTTTT	CASSVEATNTGELFF
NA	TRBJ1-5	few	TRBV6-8	TGTGCCATCCGAGGGGGAGGTGATCAGCCCCAGCATTTT	CAIRGGGDQPQHF
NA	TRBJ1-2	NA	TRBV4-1	TGCGCCAGCAGCCAAGAGCACGGGGCTAACTATGGCTACACCTTC	CASSQEHGANYGYTF
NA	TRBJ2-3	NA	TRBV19	TGTGCTAGTAGTTCTCCAATGAGATCTAGCACAGATACGCAGTATTTT	CASSSPMRSSTDTQYF
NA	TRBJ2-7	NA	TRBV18	TGTGCCAGCTCACCACCGGGGCAGGACGAGCAGTACTTC	CASSPPGQDEQYF
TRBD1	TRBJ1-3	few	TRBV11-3	TGTGCCAGCAGCTTAAATTCAGGGGGCTCTGGAAACACCATATATTTT	CASSLNSGGSGNTIYF
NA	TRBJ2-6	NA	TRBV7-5	TGTGCCAGCAGGACGGGGGGCTCTGGGGCCAACGTCCTGACTTTC	CASRTGGSGANVLTF
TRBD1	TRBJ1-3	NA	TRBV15	TGTGCCACCAGCAGAGACAGGGGGCCAGGAAACACCATATATTTT	CATSRDRGPGNTIYF
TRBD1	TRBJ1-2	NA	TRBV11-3	TGTGCCAGCAGCTCTCCGGACAGGGCTTATGGCTACACCTTC	CASSSPDRAYGYTF